Listed below are T cell receptor beta chains from one sample, sequenced in a study of shared clonotypes between healthy human individuals. Libraries were prepared by immunoSEQ multiplex PCR; TCRdb keeps only in-frame clonotypes and omits some of them. Seen here are approximately 1.5 million clones, 95% to 99% observed once, and the top ten hold 0.4% to 0.45%. Sequences were obtained from naive CD4+ T cells sorted from blood. These receptors all stem from a man between 25 and 39 years old in good health. The CDR3 runs from the conserved cysteine through the conserved F or W.

V gene: TRBV5-4
CDR3 protein: CASSSAGGEQYF

V gene: TRBV19
CDR3 protein: CASSIDGRLSGANVLTF

V gene: TRBV11-2
CDR3 protein: CASSQRQGASNNEQFF

V gene: TRBV7-2
CDR3 protein: CASSSGRTSGLGEQYF

V gene: TRBV6-5
CDR3 protein: CASRRGVALYEQYF

V gene: TRBV27
CDR3 protein: CASKAPGARGSTDTQYF

V gene: TRBV27
CDR3 protein: CASRDYSYEQYF

V gene: TRBV11-2
CDR3 protein: CASSQQAQTEAFF

V gene: TRBV7-9
CDR3 protein: CASSPHRTPQYNEQFF

V gene: TRBV27
CDR3 protein: CASSFFSGGGGTGANVLTF

V gene: TRBV20-1
CDR3 protein: CSAGQGGEAFF

V gene: TRBV7-6
CDR3 protein: CASSARLAGARNYEQYF

V gene: TRBV19
CDR3 protein: CASRLDQQPQHF

V gene: TRBV7-3
CDR3 protein: CASSLKSGSSYNEQFF

V gene: TRBV18
CDR3 protein: CASSPSGLAGVRASGANVLTF

V gene: TRBV5-1
CDR3 protein: CASSLAITAEAFF

V gene: TRBV7-9
CDR3 protein: CASSFQTGGTHEQYF

V gene: TRBV5-8
CDR3 protein: CASSNGQGTPGELFF

V gene: TRBV2
CDR3 protein: CATGREANTGELFF

V gene: TRBV28
CDR3 protein: CASSLAGTDQPQHF

V gene: TRBV5-8
CDR3 protein: CASSAGGKSNQPQHF

V gene: TRBV29-1
CDR3 protein: CSVEVPVETQYF

V gene: TRBV7-2
CDR3 protein: CASSPWSGSSNEQFF

V gene: TRBV5-6
CDR3 protein: CASSSTGIETQYF

V gene: TRBV5-5
CDR3 protein: CASSPRWQAGEKLFF

V gene: TRBV9
CDR3 protein: CASSVDPGQGPPPNTGELFF

V gene: TRBV18
CDR3 protein: CASSQWSEDTQYF

V gene: TRBV27
CDR3 protein: CASSLAAASYEQYF

V gene: TRBV27
CDR3 protein: CASRKRTGDSYEQYF

V gene: TRBV18
CDR3 protein: CASSPLGGESSGANVLTF

V gene: TRBV18
CDR3 protein: CASSANSATSGRGNTQYF

V gene: TRBV11-2
CDR3 protein: CASSLSLASSGDTQYF